This record covers a single T cell receptor (beta chain). Its antigen has not been determined. No base quality information exists; no much larger clone differs at one position. This record comes from a study of shared clonotypes between healthy human individuals (dated by TCRdb to the early 2020s). Describing the broader study: A couple of women and a few men aged 18 to 49 years were included in the cohort. To estimate repertoire size and how much clonotype sharing occurs between individuals, the study deeply sequenced the blood TCR repertoires of roughly 5 healthy adults. Libraries were prepared and TCR repertoires were sequenced by different laboratories using diverse techniques, in order to increase sequencing depth and limit assay-specific biases. Each donor's leukapheresis produced roughly between roughly 0.85 and 10 billion PBMCs. What the work shows at the level of the full study, not this receptor alone: Sampling was restricted to blood, and TCR repertoires in tissue are likely to differ from TCR repertoires in blood. Because the study included only a small number of donors, the genetic and exposure-history diversity represented was limited. Based on pairwise subsampling, the degree of clonotype sharing among donors was expected to be affected by sequencing depth.

The germline V gene supplies CDR1 KGHSH and CDR2 LQKENI. V is cut back by 5 bases and J by 0 bases, with 4 bases in the junction unmatched. The CDR3 numbers 17 residues from cysteine through phenylalanine. Only CDR3 DNA is held: 51 bases, read in frame from base 1. Using the deep immunoSEQ assay, TCR CDR3 regions were amplified from genomic DNA by multiplex PCR. Genomic DNA extracted from each cell subset was distributed evenly over all wells of several immunoSEQ 96-well plates, and each plate served as one replicate. For unsorted PBMC, each replicate PCR was loaded with approximately 300 ng genomic DNA, equivalent to around 30,000 T cell genomes. Ten immunoSEQ deep assay plates were used to sequence the unsorted PBMC genomic DNA. Purified libraries were measured with a Qubit 3.0 fluorometer, size-checked on a Bioanalyzer 2100, and measured again with the KAPA Library Quantification kit. A separate single-read 150-cycle Illumina NextSeq 550 flow cell was used to sequence each immunoSEQ 96-well plate. The authors processed their data as follows. Because the immunoSEQ output held only junctional sequences and lacked quality scores, the filtering could not match the filtering applied to full-length reads. Sequences were annotated with PyIR, a Python wrapper for IgBLAST v1.9, and V/J genes and CDR3 were assigned using IMGT germline references. Reads with weak V/J assignments (E-value above 1e-6), missing CDR3, stop codons, out-of-frame junctions, or ambiguous translated residues were removed. V3J clonotypes were defined as sequences sharing an identical inferred V gene, J gene, and CDR3 amino acid sequence. To compute the percentage overlap between repertoires, the number of shared unique clonotypes was divided by the size of the smaller repertoire. RTK rarefaction, the Chao1 estimator, and Recon v2.1 estimates of unobserved clonotypes were used to assess repertoire richness. TCRdb mirrors the immuneACCESS table, restricted to in-frame sequences. Some clones are absent from its copies; in checked studies, under half trace to an unresolved V gene, and the reason for the others is unknown. The DNA was the basis for D and trimming; V, J and clone size are from that table. Across this sample there are about 480,000 clones, with 75% to 80% seen only once. 9.5% to 15% of the sample is held by the ten biggest clonotypes.

Donors were healthy HIV-negative adults with no recently reported acute infections or vaccinations. Every donor was a Caucasian adult living in Nashville, Tennessee, USA. For unsorted samples, 70 million to 95 million PBMCs were counted, and genomic DNA was extracted using the QIAamp DNA Blood Mini kit. Blood was collected by leukapheresis, and PBMCs were isolated by Ficoll-Histopaque density gradient centrifugation and then cryopreserved in liquid nitrogen vapor phase. The sequence came from a woman aged 40 to 50 in good health. Some clones in this sample may be carry-over from other donors' samples. This chain is built from TRBV18 and TRBJ2-6, and 10 junction bases match TRBD1. Sequencing was done on a sample of PBMCs. The CDR3 protein sequence reads: CASSIGTGDSGANVLTF. DNA sequence: TGTGCCAGCTCAATCGGGACAGGGGACTCTGGGGCCAACGTCCTGACTTTC.